The rows below give T cell receptor beta chains drawn from one sample of a study of shared clonotypes between healthy human individuals. The method was immunoSEQ multiplex PCR; TCRdb's version includes in-frame clones alone and lacks a portion of them. The sample consists of more than 850,000 clones, 75% to 85% of them appearing once. Material: memory CD4+ T cells from PBMCs. The receptor set was obtained from a man younger than 35 in good health. Some clones in this sample may be carry-over from other donors' samples. CDR3s include the opening cysteine and the closing phenylalanine or tryptophan. A D gene is named only where the DNA matches it firmly. A row's size may be missing; if present it is once, few, many or a size class.

V gene: TRBV4-1
D gene: TRBD1
CDR3 length: 17
J gene: TRBJ1-1
clone size: -
CDR3 DNA: TGCGCCAGCAGCCAAGGTGCCAGGGGGCGAGGTGGGACTGAAGCTTTCTTT
CDR3 protein: CASSQGARGRGGTEAFF

V gene: TRBV27
D gene: -
CDR3 length: 16
J gene: TRBJ1-2
clone size: -
CDR3 DNA: TGTGCCAGCAGTACCAGGGGTCCGTCTTCTAACTATGGCTACACCTTC
CDR3 protein: CASSTRGPSSNYGYTF

V gene: TRBV9
D gene: -
CDR3 length: 14
J gene: TRBJ2-1
clone size: -
CDR3 DNA: TGTGCCAGCAGCGGAACTAGCCTGCTCAATGAGCAGTTCTTC
CDR3 protein: CASSGTSLLNEQFF

V gene: TRBV11-2
D gene: TRBD2
CDR3 length: 14
J gene: TRBJ2-3
clone size: -
CDR3 DNA: TGTGCCAGCAGCTTAATAGCGGGAGCAGATACGCAGTATTTT
CDR3 protein: CASSLIAGADTQYF

V gene: TRBV5-1
D gene: -
CDR3 length: 16
J gene: TRBJ2-3
clone size: -
CDR3 DNA: TGCGCCAGCAGCCCGATGGACTACCTCTCCACAGATACGCAGTATTTT
CDR3 protein: CASSPMDYLSTDTQYF

V gene: TRBV28
D gene: TRBD1
CDR3 length: 15
J gene: TRBJ1-3
clone size: -
CDR3 DNA: TGTGCCAGCAGTCTGACAGGGGGCAGGGGAAACACCATATATTTT
CDR3 protein: CASSLTGGRGNTIYF

V gene: TRBV7-9
D gene: -
CDR3 length: 14
J gene: TRBJ1-1
clone size: -
CDR3 DNA: TGTGCCAGCAGCTTAGAAGGCAGAAACACTGAAGCTTTCTTT
CDR3 protein: CASSLEGRNTEAFF

V gene: TRBV5-1
D gene: -
CDR3 length: 12
J gene: TRBJ1-6
clone size: once
CDR3 DNA: TGCGCCAGCAGCCACACCGATTCACCCCTCCACTTT
CDR3 protein: CASSHTDSPLHF

V gene: TRBV27
D gene: TRBD1
CDR3 length: 14
J gene: TRBJ1-2
clone size: -
CDR3 DNA: TGTGCCAGCAGTTCCCGGGACAGCTCCAAGGGCTACACCTTC
CDR3 protein: CASSSRDSSKGYTF

V gene: TRBV7-9
D gene: -
CDR3 length: 10
J gene: TRBJ2-3
clone size: -
CDR3 DNA: TGTGCCAGCAGCTGGGGTACGCAGTATTTT
CDR3 protein: CASSWGTQYF

V gene: TRBV11-2
D gene: -
CDR3 length: 14
J gene: TRBJ1-1
clone size: -
CDR3 DNA: TGTGCCAGCAGTTCTATAAGACGGGGGGTTGAAGCTTTCTTT
CDR3 protein: CASSSIRRGVEAFF

V gene: TRBV11-2
D gene: -
CDR3 length: 11
J gene: TRBJ2-1
clone size: -
CDR3 DNA: TGTGCCAGCAGCCCAGGGGCCTTACAGTTCTTC
CDR3 protein: CASSPGALQFF

V gene: TRBV7-2
D gene: TRBD1
CDR3 length: 15
J gene: TRBJ2-4
clone size: once
CDR3 DNA: TGTGCCAGCAGCTTAGAGGACAGGGGCGGGTACATTCAGTACTTC
CDR3 protein: CASSLEDRGGYIQYF

V gene: TRBV14
D gene: -
CDR3 length: 14
J gene: TRBJ2-2
clone size: -
CDR3 DNA: TGTGCCAGCAGCCAAGAGCGTAACACCGGGGAGCTGTTTTTT
CDR3 protein: CASSQERNTGELFF

V gene: TRBV18
D gene: -
CDR3 length: 14
J gene: TRBJ1-1
clone size: -
CDR3 DNA: TGTGCCAGCTCACAAGCCGGGACCAACACTGAAGCTTTCTTT
CDR3 protein: CASSQAGTNTEAFF

V gene: TRBV5-4
D gene: TRBD2
CDR3 length: 15
J gene: TRBJ2-1
clone size: -
CDR3 DNA: TGTGCCAGCAGCCCGACTAGCGGGAGTTTGCATGAGCAGTTCTTC
CDR3 protein: CASSPTSGSLHEQFF

V gene: TRBV7-9
D gene: -
CDR3 length: 16
J gene: TRBJ2-1
clone size: few
CDR3 DNA: TGTGCCAGCAGCCTGACGGTAGTGGATTGGGGCAATGAGCAGTTCTTC
CDR3 protein: CASSLTVVDWGNEQFF

V gene: TRBV4-1
D gene: -
CDR3 length: 15
J gene: TRBJ2-5
clone size: -
CDR3 DNA: TGCGCCAGCAGCCAACTCCAGGGGGGAATGGAGACCCAGTACTTC
CDR3 protein: CASSQLQGGMETQYF

V gene: TRBV6-1
D gene: -
CDR3 length: 12
J gene: TRBJ2-7
clone size: -
CDR3 DNA: TGTGCCAGCATGGGCGAGTCCTACGAGCAGTACTTC
CDR3 protein: CASMGESYEQYF

V gene: TRBV6-6
D gene: TRBD2
CDR3 length: 13
J gene: TRBJ2-5
clone size: -
CDR3 DNA: TGTGCCAGCAGGGGCGGGAGTGAGGAGACCCAGTACTTC
CDR3 protein: CASRGGSEETQYF

V gene: TRBV5-6
D gene: TRBD2
CDR3 length: 16
J gene: TRBJ2-5
clone size: -
CDR3 DNA: TGTGCCAGCAGCACCGGACTAGCGGGAGGGGCAGAGACCCAGTACTTC
CDR3 protein: CASSTGLAGGAETQYF

V gene: TRBV5-6
D gene: TRBD1
CDR3 length: 16
J gene: TRBJ2-5
clone size: -
CDR3 DNA: TGTGCCAGCAGCTTGGTAGCGGACAGGGCTTGGGAGACCCAGTACTTC
CDR3 protein: CASSLVADRAWETQYF

V gene: TRBV29-1
D gene: -
CDR3 length: 17
J gene: TRBJ2-7
clone size: -
CDR3 DNA: TGCAGCGTGGCCCGAGACAGGGAGGCAGAAGACTACTACGAGCAGTACTTC
CDR3 protein: CSVARDREAEDYYEQYF

V gene: TRBV7-9
D gene: TRBD1
CDR3 length: 17
J gene: TRBJ1-2
clone size: -
CDR3 DNA: TGTGCCAGCAGCCGTCCCGGGACAGCGGCAGTAGGCTATGGCTACACCTTC
CDR3 protein: CASSRPGTAAVGYGYTF

V gene: TRBV6-6
D gene: TRBD1
CDR3 length: 11
J gene: TRBJ2-7
clone size: -
CDR3 DNA: TGTGCCACCAAGGGGGCTGGCGAGCAGTACTTC
CDR3 protein: CATKGAGEQYF

V gene: TRBV2
D gene: TRBD1
CDR3 length: 13
J gene: TRBJ2-5
clone size: -
CDR3 DNA: TGTGCCAGCAGGACCGACAGGGAAGGGACCCAGTACTTC
CDR3 protein: CASRTDREGTQYF

V gene: TRBV19
D gene: -
CDR3 length: 14
J gene: TRBJ2-2
clone size: few
CDR3 DNA: TGTGCCAGTACTAGGGGGGAGGCTACCGGGGAGCTGTTTTTT
CDR3 protein: CASTRGEATGELFF

V gene: TRBV7-9
D gene: -
CDR3 length: 15
J gene: TRBJ2-2
clone size: -
CDR3 DNA: TGTGCCAGCCCGAGGCCTAGCACGTCTAGCGGGGAGCTGTTTTTT
CDR3 protein: CASPRPSTSSGELFF

V gene: TRBV9
D gene: TRBD1
CDR3 length: 14
J gene: TRBJ2-5
clone size: many
CDR3 DNA: TGTGCCAGCAGCCCAGACAGGGGGCGAGAGACCCAGTACTTC
CDR3 protein: CASSPDRGRETQYF

V gene: TRBV6-1
D gene: -
CDR3 length: 15
J gene: TRBJ1-3
clone size: -
CDR3 DNA: TGTGCCAGCAGCCCGACCTGGGGCTCTGGAAACACCATATATTTT
CDR3 protein: CASSPTWGSGNTIYF

V gene: TRBV18
D gene: -
CDR3 length: 14
J gene: TRBJ2-1
clone size: -
CDR3 DNA: TGTGCCAGCTCACCCCTTATATCCTACAATGAGCAGTTCTTC
CDR3 protein: CASSPLISYNEQFF

V gene: TRBV5-4
D gene: -
CDR3 length: 14
J gene: TRBJ2-2
clone size: -
CDR3 DNA: TGTGCCAGCAGCCCTCAGACGAGGACCGGGGAGCTGTTTTTT
CDR3 protein: CASSPQTRTGELFF

V gene: TRBV5-1
D gene: -
CDR3 length: 14
J gene: TRBJ1-1
clone size: -
CDR3 DNA: TGCGCCAGCAGCTTGGGAGCTATGAACACTGAAGCTTTCTTT
CDR3 protein: CASSLGAMNTEAFF

V gene: TRBV7-8
D gene: -
CDR3 length: 13
J gene: TRBJ2-5
clone size: -
CDR3 DNA: TGTGCCAGCAGCTTACGCCGATCGGAGACCCAGTACTTC
CDR3 protein: CASSLRRSETQYF

V gene: TRBV5-1
D gene: TRBD1
CDR3 length: 19
J gene: TRBJ2-6
clone size: -
CDR3 DNA: TGCGCCAGCAGCTCGACCGGGACAGGGTCTAGCTCTGGGGCCAACGTCCTGACTTTC
CDR3 protein: CASSSTGTGSSSGANVLTF

V gene: TRBV21-1
D gene: -
CDR3 length: 20
J gene: TRBJ2-7
clone size: few
CDR3 DNA: TGTGCCAGCAGCGTTCGGAATCTCCGGGACAGGGGTCTCCTCTCCTACGAGCAGTACTTC
CDR3 protein: CASSVRNLRDRGLLSYEQYF

V gene: TRBV5-1
D gene: -
CDR3 length: 15
J gene: TRBJ2-1
clone size: once
CDR3 DNA: TGCGCCAGCAGCTTGGCCTACAGGGAGTACAATGAGCAGTTCTTC
CDR3 protein: CASSLAYREYNEQFF

V gene: TRBV18
D gene: TRBD2
CDR3 length: 13
J gene: TRBJ2-1
clone size: -
CDR3 DNA: TGTGCCAGCTCAGCAGGACTAGCGTATGAGCAGTTCTTC
CDR3 protein: CASSAGLAYEQFF

V gene: TRBV10-3
D gene: -
CDR3 length: 14
J gene: TRBJ1-2
clone size: -
CDR3 DNA: TGTGCCATCAGTGATCGGGATGGAGGGGAAGGCTACACCTTC
CDR3 protein: CAISDRDGGEGYTF

V gene: TRBV5-4
D gene: -
CDR3 length: 14
J gene: TRBJ2-4
clone size: -
CDR3 DNA: TGTGCCAGCAGCGGGGGCCTGGGGGGGAACATTCAGTACTTC
CDR3 protein: CASSGGLGGNIQYF

V gene: TRBV6-5
D gene: -
CDR3 length: 15
J gene: TRBJ2-3
clone size: -
CDR3 DNA: TGTGCCAGCAGTAAGTCCATGGCTAGCACAGATACGCAGTATTTT
CDR3 protein: CASSKSMASTDTQYF